Listed below are T cell receptor beta chains from one sample, sequenced in a study of shared clonotypes between healthy human individuals. The data were produced by immunoSEQ multiplex PCR, yet TCRdb's version contains in-frame clones alone and is incomplete. The repertoire has about 1,900,000 clones, about 95% of them found once; the top ten carry 0.95% to 1.5%. The sample taken for sequencing was naive CD8+ T cells sorted from blood. The receptors derive from a man younger than 35 in good health. CDR3s include the opening cysteine and the closing phenylalanine or tryptophan. Each record gives: J gene, V gene, CDR3 length, D gene, clone size, CDR3 DNA, CDR3 protein. The D gene is left open where the match is weak. The size of a clone is reported for some rows only, either as once, few or many, or as a class for expanded clones.

TRBJ1-1 | TRBV5-4 | 14 | TRBD1 | once | TGTGCCAGCAGCTTTGGGACAGGGCCCAATGAAGCTTTCTTT | CASSFGTGPNEAFF
TRBJ2-3 | TRBV4-3 | 15 | . | . | TGCGCCAGCAGCCAACTAACGGGAGCGGCAGATACGCAGTATTTT | CASSQLTGAADTQYF
TRBJ2-3 | TRBV2 | 13 | . | . | TGTGCCATCCCAGGGCTAGCCACAGATACGCAGTATTTT | CAIPGLATDTQYF
TRBJ2-7 | TRBV6-5 | 13 | TRBD2 | . | TGTGCCAGCAGTTACTCTGCGGGGGGCGAGCAGTACTTC | CASSYSAGGEQYF
TRBJ2-7 | TRBV4-1 | 14 | . | . | TGCGCCAGCAGCCAAGCCCTCGAATACTACGAGCAGTACTTC | CASSQALEYYEQYF
TRBJ1-5 | TRBV19 | 16 | . | . | TGTGCCAGTAGTATAGGGTTCGGCGATAGCAATCAGCCCCAGCATTTT | CASSIGFGDSNQPQHF
TRBJ2-7 | TRBV9 | 11 | TRBD2 | . | TGTGCCAGCAGCGCGGGGGGCGAGCAGTACTTC | CASSAGGEQYF
TRBJ1-1 | TRBV6-6 | 15 | TRBD1 | . | TGTGCCAGCAGTTACCACAGGGGCGTCAACACTGAAGCTTTCTTT | CASSYHRGVNTEAFF
TRBJ2-7 | TRBV6-1 | 17 | . | . | TGTGCCAGCAGTGACCTGGTCGGAGGGCCGGGTTCATACGAGCAGTACTTC | CASSDLVGGPGSYEQYF
TRBJ2-7 | TRBV11-2 | 14 | TRBD1 | few | TGTGCCAGCAGCTTCATGACAGGGGATTACGAGCAGTACTTC | CASSFMTGDYEQYF
TRBJ1-4 | TRBV19 | 15 | . | . | TGTGCCAGTACCCCGTACGGGGGCACTAATGAAAAACTGTTTTTT | CASTPYGGTNEKLFF
TRBJ2-7 | TRBV7-2 | 14 | . | . | TGTGCCAGCAGCGCCTACAGGGCTCCCTACGAGCAGTACTTC | CASSAYRAPYEQYF
TRBJ1-1 | TRBV7-6 | 15 | TRBD1 | . | TGTGCCAGCAGCCAACTAGGGACAGGGGGCACTGAAGCTTTCTTT | CASSQLGTGGTEAFF
TRBJ1-5 | TRBV27 | 14 | TRBD1 | . | TGTGCCAGCGGGACAGGGAATCTTAATCAGCCCCAGCATTTT | CASGTGNLNQPQHF
TRBJ1-1 | TRBV27 | 14 | . | few | TGTGCCAGCAGTTTAGACGGAATGAACACTGAAGCTTTCTTT | CASSLDGMNTEAFF
TRBJ2-2 | TRBV5-4 | 15 | . | . | TGTGCCAGCAGCTTGGTGGAGGTGGTGGACGGGGAGCTGTTTTTT | CASSLVEVVDGELFF
TRBJ1-1 | TRBV14 | 13 | . | . | TGTGCCAGCAGCGGGAGGCCTAACACTGAAGCTTTCTTT | CASSGRPNTEAFF
TRBJ1-2 | TRBV7-8 | 15 | . | . | TGTGCCAGCAGCTTAAATCGGGCCCCCCCTGAGGGCTACACCTTC | CASSLNRAPPEGYTF
TRBJ1-3 | TRBV9 | 15 | . | . | TGTGCCAGCAGCGTAGACGCAGGCTCTGGAAACACCATATATTTT | CASSVDAGSGNTIYF
TRBJ2-1 | TRBV5-5 | 15 | TRBD2 | . | TGTGCCAGCAGCTTGCCTGGACTAGCGGTTGAGGGCCAGTTCTTC | CASSLPGLAVEGQFF
TRBJ2-7 | TRBV2 | 17 | . | . | TGTGCCAGCAGTGACCCCTCGTGGGAGGAACTCTCCTACGAGCAGTACTTC | CASSDPSWEELSYEQYF
TRBJ2-7 | TRBV7-9 | 14 | . | . | TGTGCCAGCAGCTTAGGCCAGGGGGGCTACGAGCAGTACTTC | CASSLGQGGYEQYF
TRBJ2-6 | TRBV6-5 | 16 | . | . | TGTGCCAGCAGTTACTCCGGCTTCTCTGGGGCCAACGTCCTGACTTTC | CASSYSGFSGANVLTF
TRBJ1-6 | TRBV6-5 | 12 | . | few | TGTGCCAGCCAAGGCTATAATTCACCCCTCCACTTT | CASQGYNSPLHF
TRBJ1-4 | TRBV27 | 15 | . | . | TGTGCCAGCAGTTTATCAGGGTTCCCTAATGAAAAACTGTTTTTT | CASSLSGFPNEKLFF
TRBJ1-1 | TRBV27 | 13 | . | . | TGTGCCAGCAGTCCCTCCGGTAACACTGAAGCTTTCTTT | CASSPSGNTEAFF
TRBJ1-6 | TRBV5-6 | 13 | . | . | TGTGCCAGCAGCTTGGACAGTTCTTGGACCCTCCACTTT | CASSLDSSWTLHF
TRBJ1-6 | TRBV11-3 | 13 | . | . | TGTGCCAGCAGCTTAGGGGAGGGTTCACCCCTCCACTTT | CASSLGEGSPLHF
TRBJ2-5 | TRBV6-5 | 13 | . | . | TGTGCCAGCAGAGGACTTCTTGGGGAGACCCAGTACTTC | CASRGLLGETQYF
TRBJ1-2 | TRBV4-1 | 15 | . | . | TGCGCCAGCAGCCAAGAACCGGGGGCGGACTATGGCTACACCTTC | CASSQEPGADYGYTF
TRBJ2-1 | TRBV10-1 | 16 | TRBD2 | . | TGCGCCAGCAGTGCAGGACTAGCGGGAGACTACAATGAGCAGTTCTTC | CASSAGLAGDYNEQFF
TRBJ1-5 | TRBV6-1 | 15 | . | once | TGTGCCAGCAGTGATTACGGGGGGCGCAATCAGCCCCAGCATTTT | CASSDYGGRNQPQHF
TRBJ2-2 | TRBV28 | 13 | . | . | TGTGCCAGCAGTTTCAGGCGGAACGGGGAGCTGTTTTTT | CASSFRRNGELFF
TRBJ2-5 | TRBV7-9 | 15 | . | . | TGTGCCAGCAGCGTAATAGGGGGATCCCAAGAGACCCAGTACTTC | CASSVIGGSQETQYF
TRBJ2-7 | TRBV27 | 15 | . | . | TGTGCCAGCAGTCCAGCGACCGTGGATTCCTACGAGCAGTACTTC | CASSPATVDSYEQYF
TRBJ2-5 | TRBV7-9 | 15 | TRBD1 | . | TGTGCCAGCAGCTTATGGGACAGGGGTGAAGAGACCCAGTACTTC | CASSLWDRGEETQYF
TRBJ2-7 | TRBV13 | 15 | TRBD1 | . | TGTGCCAGCAGCTTAGCTGGGACAGGGATCCACGAGCAGTACTTC | CASSLAGTGIHEQYF